This T cell receptor (beta chain) is from a study of blood T cell repertoires in COVID-19. At the level of the study: Acute-phase and convalescent COVID-19 samples originated in the United States, Italy and Spain.

CDR3 size: 15 residues. V was pared by 5 bases and J by 5 bases, with 18 bases between. Germline V gene lookup returns CDR1 SGHTA and CDR2 FQGNSA. As originally analysed: Amplification with reference gene primers provided the estimates of nucleated cell counts. This table comes from immunoSEQ multiplex PCR, and its TCRdb copy is limited to in-frame clones, with some not included. V and J calls and clone size are given by that table; D and trimming were obtained from the DNA. Found here are roughly 410,000 clones, roughly 90% of them singletons; the top ten hold over 1%. Sequenced: peripheral blood. The sequence came from a middle-aged man with acute or convalescent COVID-19. V and J are TRBV7-2 and TRBJ2-5; perhaps TRBD1 as D (6 bases). The CDR3 bases are TGTGCCAGCAGCCCGAGGGACACCGTATGGGAGACCCAGTACTTC. As protein: CASSPRDTVWETQYF.